The sequence of this TCR beta chain was determined in a study of sequential checkpoint blockade in melanoma. CDR3 size: 14 residues. Germline CDR1 MNHEY, CDR2 SVGAGI. The junction had 1 base not matched to a gene; V was cut back by 4 bases and J by 7 bases. Generated by immunoSEQ multiplex PCR, the TCRdb table keeps only in-frame clones and is missing some. The data show approximately 10,000 clones, roughly 80% seen once. The treatment was: randomized to nivolumab then ipilimumab (arm A) or the reverse (arm B). V and J are TRBV6-5 and TRBJ2-1; 13 bases agree with TRBD2. The sample in question was CD8+ T cells sorted from blood (inferred from file names), obtained from a patient given nivolumab and ipilimumab in sequence. The sequence derives from a human donor with melanoma. The CDR3 loop reads CASSWTSGRNEQFF. The CDR3 DNA sequence: TGTGCCAGCAGTTGGACTAGCGGGAGAAATGAGCAGTTCTTC.